Sequencing of this TCR beta chain was carried out in a study of response to subunit inactivated influenza vaccine. V was shortened by 2 bases and J by 7 bases, with 9 bases between the two germline ends. Germline values: CDR1 SGHVS, CDR2 FQNEAQ. The CDR3 consists of 14 residues. The table lists this clonotype with a count of one. In TCRdb, the RT-PCR reads were re-called with MiXCR into one record per CDR3 protein. The data hold about 540,000 distinct CDR3 sequences, with roughly 23% observed a single time. Separately, the same data were catalogued under a study of T cells expressing NK-cell markers. That paper states: What made the TCR beta cDNA was 5'RACE template switching with UMIs. Out of eight donors sequenced, seven tested HCMV-seropositive and the remaining one seronegative. Sorting was restricted to alpha-beta TCR T cells by an anti-gamma-delta TCR antibody in several experiments. For over five donors, the dominant NKG2C+ clonotypes made up roughly 1.0-7.5% of their CD8+ T cells.

The TCR originated in a man aged 50-59 years who received an inactivated influenza vaccine. This sample comprised CD4+ T cells sorted from PBMCs, obtained about 11 days after vaccination. The V call is TRBV7-8, the J call TRBJ1-6; D not resolved. This CDR3 reads CASSLTKLNSPLHF. DNA for the CDR3: TGTGCCAGCAGCTTAACAAAATTAAATTCACCCCTCCACTTT.